A single sample is the source of the 9 T cell receptor beta chains below, sequenced in a study of blood T cell repertoires in COVID-19 (dated by TCRdb to the early 2020s). Library method: the immunoSEQ multiplex PCR assay. TCRdb re-hosts the immuneACCESS table, in-frame sequences only. Its copies lack some clones; in the studies checked, an unresolved V gene accounts for under half of them, and the cause for the rest is not known. This sample holds about 260,000 clones; 87% were observed only once. The ten largest clones add up to roughly 1.6% of the sample. Sequenced: peripheral blood. The receptors derive from a middle-aged woman who had recovered from COVID-19.

This sequence joins TRBV30 and TRBJ2-7, with a weak D call TRBD1 (5 bases). In germline, CDR1 is GTSNPN, CDR2 SVGIG (reference sequence). The CDR3 contains 11 residues. V dropped 5 bases and J dropped 8 bases, with 13 bases sitting between them. The CDR3 DNA reads TGTGCCTGGCAAGGAGACAGTAAGCAGTACTTC. It translates to CAWQGDSKQYF.

This clone was observed a single time. The chain links TRBV27 to TRBJ1-5, with D perhaps matching TRBD1 (6 bases). This CDR3 is built from 15 residues. CDR1 is MNHEY and CDR2 is SMNVEV in the germline V gene (reference sequence). V lost 5 bases and J 2 bases, leaving 13 bases between the germline ends. The CDR3 nucleotides read TGTGCCAGCAGTCCCCGTCCAGGGGGCAATCAGCCCCAGCATTTT. Amino acids: CASSPRPGGNQPQHF.

This rearrangement joins TRBV6-5 to TRBJ2-7; 8 nucleotides agree with TRBD2. The CDR3 length is 15 residues. CDR1 MNHEY and CDR2 SVGAGI come from the germline V gene. J was trimmed by 7 bases and V by 6 bases; bases with no gene match: 14. CDR3 coding DNA: TGTGCCAGCAGGACAATAGCCACGGGGGGGAAGGAGCAGTACTTC. Translating it yields CASRTIATGGKEQYF.

The rearrangement uses TRBV12-5 and TRBJ2-7; 7 bases line up with TRBD1. The CDR3 runs to 13 residues. V was pared by 1 base and J by 6 bases, with 3 bases of the junction left unmatched. Looked up from germline, CDR1 is LGHNT and CDR2 is FRNRAP. In DNA, the CDR3 is TGTGCTAGTGGTTTGGACCACAGGGGCGAGCAGTACTTC. This encodes CASGLDHRGEQYF.

This chain uses TRBV10-3 with TRBJ2-5, with a possible D match to TRBD2 (6 bases). Germline-derived CDR1 and CDR2 are ENHRY and SYGVKD. CDR3 length equals 17 residues. Trimming pared 4 bases from V and 1 base from J, leaving 19 bases between. The CDR3 reads CAISGEVGSLVQETQYF. CDR3 bases: TGTGCCATCAGTGGGGAGGTGGGTAGCCTTGTCCAAGAGACCCAGTACTTC.

This chain links TRBV29-1 with TRBJ2-1; TRBD2 agrees at 10 bases. The germline V gene has CDR1 SQVTM and CDR2 ANQGSEA. The V segment lost 4 bases and the J segment 10 bases; nucleotides outside the gene matches: 7. The CDR3 sequence is 13 residues long. For the CDR3, the DNA is TGCAGCGTTGTGGCTAGCGGGGGCAGCGAGCAGTTCTTC. As protein: CSVVASGGSEQFF.

This chain uses TRBV6-2 or TRBV6-3 with TRBJ2-4, with TRBD2 matching 9 bases. V lost 2 bases and J lost 0; bases outside the gene matches: 8. CDR3 length equals 18 residues. Germline V gene sequence: CDR1 MNHEY, CDR2 SVGEGT. CDR3: CASSYVVAGVPAKNIQYF. Written as DNA, the CDR3 is TGTGCCAGCAGTTACGTGGTAGCGGGGGTCCCAGCCAAAAACATTCAGTACTTC.

The rearrangement uses TRBV5-1 and TRBJ2-6, with D possibly matching TRBD1 (5 bases). The V gene lost 10 bases and the J gene lost 0 bases, with 11 bases spanning the gap. CDR1 and CDR2 from the germline V gene are SGHRS and YFSETQ. The length of the CDR3 is 14 residues. CDR3 region: CASRQTSGANVLTF. CDR3 in DNA: TGCGCCTCGCGACAGACCTCTGGGGCCAACGTCCTGACTTTC.

The chain is built from TRBV6-5 and TRBJ1-2, with D perhaps matching TRBD1 (6 bases). This CDR3 region has 13 residues. V lost 8 bases and J 5 bases, leaving 15 bases between the germline ends. The germline gives CDR1 MNHEY, CDR2 SVGAGI. Written as DNA, the CDR3 is TGTGCCAGCCGCGGGGGGCAAGAGTATGGCTACACCTTC. Its protein is CASRGGQEYGYTF.